This TCR beta chain emerged from a study of early T cells in non-severe SARS-CoV-2 infection. The wider study: The sequenced material was bulk RNA from unsorted whole blood, and its chains were unpaired.

Losses at the gene ends were 3 bases for V and 4 bases for J; bases not matched to a gene: 8. CDR1 is KGHSH, CDR2 LQKENI, per germline. The CDR3 is 15 residues long. General observations from the study: VDJdb matching favored anti-spike CD8 responses, missing private and CD4 specificities.

Unique molecular identifier tags were affixed to discrete cDNA molecules. Using its own MiXCR run on the 5' RACE reads, TCRdb lists one record per CDR3 protein. The table lists 70,000 to 75,000 distinct CDR3 sequences, roughly an eighth of them singletons. At least ten counts were recorded for this clonotype. Its cognate antigen is unknown. The clonotype was recovered from an adult who was a healthcare worker with PCR-confirmed SARS-CoV-2 infection or an uninfected control (not recorded which). Sample: whole blood. This sequence joins TRBV18 and TRBJ1-1, with 7 bases that match TRBD1. CDR3 region: CASSPGQVMGTEAFF. The CDR3 bases are TGTGCCAGCTCACCTGGACAGGTTATGGGCACTGAAGCTTTCTTT.